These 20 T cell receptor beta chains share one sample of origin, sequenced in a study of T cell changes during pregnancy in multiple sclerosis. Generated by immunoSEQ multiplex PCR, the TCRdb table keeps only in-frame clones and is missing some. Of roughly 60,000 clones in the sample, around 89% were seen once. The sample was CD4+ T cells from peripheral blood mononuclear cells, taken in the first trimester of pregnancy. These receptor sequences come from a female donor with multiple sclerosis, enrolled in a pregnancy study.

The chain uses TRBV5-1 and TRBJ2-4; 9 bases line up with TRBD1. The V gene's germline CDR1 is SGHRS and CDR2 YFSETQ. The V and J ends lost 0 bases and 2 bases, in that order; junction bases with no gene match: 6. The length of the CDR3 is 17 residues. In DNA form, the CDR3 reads TGCGCCAGCAGCTTGGCCGGGACAGGGAAGACCAAAAACATTCAGTACTTC. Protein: CASSLAGTGKTKNIQYF.

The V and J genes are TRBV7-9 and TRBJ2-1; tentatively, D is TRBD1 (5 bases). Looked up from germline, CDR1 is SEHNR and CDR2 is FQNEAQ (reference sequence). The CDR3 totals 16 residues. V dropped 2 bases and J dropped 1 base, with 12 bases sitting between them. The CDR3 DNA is TGTGCCAGCAGCTTATCAGGGTTGGGGTCCTACAATGAGCAGTTCTTC. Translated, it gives CASSLSGLGSYNEQFF.

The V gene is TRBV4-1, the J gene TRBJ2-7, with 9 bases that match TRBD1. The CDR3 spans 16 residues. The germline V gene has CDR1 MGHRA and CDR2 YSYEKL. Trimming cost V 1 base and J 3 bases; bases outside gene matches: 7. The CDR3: CASSQVYRQGGYEQYF. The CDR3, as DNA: TGCGCCAGCAGCCAAGTATATAGACAGGGGGGCTACGAGCAGTACTTC.

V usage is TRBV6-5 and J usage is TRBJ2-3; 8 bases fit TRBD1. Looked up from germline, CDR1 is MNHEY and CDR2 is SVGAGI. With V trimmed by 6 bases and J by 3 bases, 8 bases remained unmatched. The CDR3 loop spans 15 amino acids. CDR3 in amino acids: CASSRRTGKTDTQYF. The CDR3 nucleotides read TGTGCCAGCAGCCGGCGGACAGGGAAAACAGATACGCAGTATTTT.

The CDR3, as DNA: TGTGCCAGCAGCTCGAGACAGGCGGGCTCTGGAAACACCATATATTTT. Translation gives CASSSRQAGSGNTIYF. The rearrangement uses TRBV7-2 and TRBJ1-3, with D perhaps TRBD1 (6 bases). The CDR3 is 16 residues long. Germline CDR1 is SGHTA and CDR2 is FQGNSA. Trimming cost V 4 bases and J 0 bases, with 13 bases left between them.

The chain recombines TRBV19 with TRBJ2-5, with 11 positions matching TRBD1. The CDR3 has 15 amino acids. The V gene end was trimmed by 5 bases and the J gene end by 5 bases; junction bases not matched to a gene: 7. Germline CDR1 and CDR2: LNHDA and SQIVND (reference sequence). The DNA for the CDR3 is TGTGCCAGTAGTCCGTTGGACAGGGGGCAGGAGACCCAGTACTTC. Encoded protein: CASSPLDRGQETQYF. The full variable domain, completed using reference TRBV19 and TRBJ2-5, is DGGITQSPKYLFRKEGQNVTLSCEQNLNHDAMYWYRQDPGQGLRLIYYSQIVNDFQKGDIAEGYSVSREKKESFPLTVTSAQKNPTAFYLCASSPLDRGQETQYFGPGTRLLVL.

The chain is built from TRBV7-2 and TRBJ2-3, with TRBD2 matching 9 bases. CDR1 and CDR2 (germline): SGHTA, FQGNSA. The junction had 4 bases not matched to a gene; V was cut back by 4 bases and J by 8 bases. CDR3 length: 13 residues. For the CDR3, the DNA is TGTGCCAGCAGCTCCCCAGCGGGAGGTACGCAGTATTTT. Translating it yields CASSSPAGGTQYF.

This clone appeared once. CDR3 loop: CASSSIGTGESTDTQYF. CDR3 bases: TGTGCCAGTAGTTCCATTGGGACAGGGGAAAGCACAGATACGCAGTATTTT. The gene calls are TRBV19 and TRBJ2-3; 10 bases map to TRBD1. Germline CDR1 reads LNHDA; CDR2 reads SQIVND (reference sequence). V shed 5 bases and J 0 bases; nucleotides not matched to a gene: 8. The length of the CDR3 is 17 residues.

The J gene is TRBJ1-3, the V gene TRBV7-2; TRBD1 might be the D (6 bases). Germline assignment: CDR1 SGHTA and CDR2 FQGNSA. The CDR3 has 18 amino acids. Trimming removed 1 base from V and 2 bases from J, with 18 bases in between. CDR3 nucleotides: TGTGCCAGCAGCTTAGAATGGGGCAGGGGCAGTGCTGGAAACACCATATATTTT. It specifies CASSLEWGRGSAGNTIYF.

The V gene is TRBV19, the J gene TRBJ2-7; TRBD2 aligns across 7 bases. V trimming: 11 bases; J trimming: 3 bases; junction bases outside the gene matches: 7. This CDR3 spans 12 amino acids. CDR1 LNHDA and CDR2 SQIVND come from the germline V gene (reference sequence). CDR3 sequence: CAGIRGVYEQYF. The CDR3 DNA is TGTGCCGGTATCCGGGGGGTCTACGAGCAGTACTTC.

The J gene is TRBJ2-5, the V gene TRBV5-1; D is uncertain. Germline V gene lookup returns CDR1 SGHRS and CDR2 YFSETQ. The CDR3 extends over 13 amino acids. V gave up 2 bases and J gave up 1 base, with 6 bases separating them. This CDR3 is CASSFSGQETQYF. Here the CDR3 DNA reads TGCGCCAGCAGCTTCTCCGGCCAAGAGACCCAGTACTTC.

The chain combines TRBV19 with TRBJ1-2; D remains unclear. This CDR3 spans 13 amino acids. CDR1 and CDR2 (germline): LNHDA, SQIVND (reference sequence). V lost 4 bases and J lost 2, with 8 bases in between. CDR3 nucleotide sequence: TGTGCCAGTAGTACAACAGAGAACTATGGCTACACCTTC. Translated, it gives CASSTTENYGYTF.

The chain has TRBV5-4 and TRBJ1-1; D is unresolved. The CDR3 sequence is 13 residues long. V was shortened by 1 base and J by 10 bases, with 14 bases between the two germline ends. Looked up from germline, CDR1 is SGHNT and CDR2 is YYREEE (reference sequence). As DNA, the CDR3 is TGTGCCAGCAGCTTGACTCCCCAAAGTTTAGCTTTCTTT. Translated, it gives CASSLTPQSLAFF.

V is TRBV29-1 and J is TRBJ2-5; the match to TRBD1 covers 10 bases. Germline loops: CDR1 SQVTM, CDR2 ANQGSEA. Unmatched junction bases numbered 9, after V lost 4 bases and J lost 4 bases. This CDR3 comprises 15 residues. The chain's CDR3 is CSVGPDRGSVETQYF. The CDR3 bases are TGCAGCGTTGGGCCGGACAGGGGGTCCGTAGAGACCCAGTACTTC.

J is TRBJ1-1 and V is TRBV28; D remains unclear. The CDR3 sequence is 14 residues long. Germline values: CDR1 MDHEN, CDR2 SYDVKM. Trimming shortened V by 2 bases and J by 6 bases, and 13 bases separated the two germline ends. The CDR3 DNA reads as TGTGCCAGCAGTTTAGCCCCGGGGAGGGCTGAAGCTTTCTTT. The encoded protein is CASSLAPGRAEAFF.

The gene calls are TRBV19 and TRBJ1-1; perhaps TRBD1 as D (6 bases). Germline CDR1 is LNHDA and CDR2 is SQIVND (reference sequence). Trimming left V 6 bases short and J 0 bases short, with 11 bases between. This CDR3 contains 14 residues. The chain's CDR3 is CASSKGHMNTEAFF. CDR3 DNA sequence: TGTGCCAGTAGCAAGGGACACATGAACACTGAAGCTTTCTTT.

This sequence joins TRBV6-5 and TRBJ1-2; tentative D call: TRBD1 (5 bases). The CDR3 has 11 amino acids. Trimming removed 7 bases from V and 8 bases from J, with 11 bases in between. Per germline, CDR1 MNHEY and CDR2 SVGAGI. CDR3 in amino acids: CASKRGEGYTF. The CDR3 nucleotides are TGTGCCAGCAAGCGGGGGGAAGGCTACACCTTC.

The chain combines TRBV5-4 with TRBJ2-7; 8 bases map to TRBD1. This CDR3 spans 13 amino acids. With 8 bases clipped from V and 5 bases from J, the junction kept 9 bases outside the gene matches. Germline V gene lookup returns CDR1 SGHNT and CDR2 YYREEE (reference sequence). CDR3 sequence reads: CASKGQVGHEQYF. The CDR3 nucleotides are TGTGCCAGTAAGGGACAGGTAGGACACGAGCAGTACTTC.

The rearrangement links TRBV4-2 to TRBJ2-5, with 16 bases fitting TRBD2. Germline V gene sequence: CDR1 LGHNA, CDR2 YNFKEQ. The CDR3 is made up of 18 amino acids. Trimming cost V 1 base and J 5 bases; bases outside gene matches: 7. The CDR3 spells CASSQGGLAGGVRETQYF. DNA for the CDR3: TGTGCCAGCAGCCAAGGGGGACTAGCGGGAGGGGTCAGGGAGACCCAGTACTTC.

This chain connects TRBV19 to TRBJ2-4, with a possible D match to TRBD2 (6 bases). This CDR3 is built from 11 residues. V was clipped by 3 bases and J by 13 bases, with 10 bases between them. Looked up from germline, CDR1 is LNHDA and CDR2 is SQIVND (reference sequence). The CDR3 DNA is TGTGCCAGTAGTATCCGGGGGACGCAGTACTTC. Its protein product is CASSIRGTQYF.